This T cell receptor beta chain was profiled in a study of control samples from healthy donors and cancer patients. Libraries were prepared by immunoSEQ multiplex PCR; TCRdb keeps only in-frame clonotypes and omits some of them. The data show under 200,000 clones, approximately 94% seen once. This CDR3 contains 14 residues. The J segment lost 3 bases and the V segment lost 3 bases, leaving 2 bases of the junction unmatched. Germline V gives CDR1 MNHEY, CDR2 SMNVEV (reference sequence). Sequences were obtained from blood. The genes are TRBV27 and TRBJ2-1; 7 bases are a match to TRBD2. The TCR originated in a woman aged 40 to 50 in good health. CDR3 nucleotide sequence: TGTGCCAGCAGTTTGGGGGGGTTCTACAATGAGCAGTTCTTC. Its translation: CASSLGGFYNEQFF.